The 27 T cell receptor beta chains below come from one sample, sequenced in a study of OX40 agonist ivuxolimab in advanced cancers. Libraries were built with the immunoSEQ multiplex PCR assay. This is the immuneACCESS table as TCRdb keeps it, with only in-frame sequences that have V and J called. A part of the clones is gone; compared with another copy, unresolved V genes explain less than half, and the rest is unexplained. In this sample the table shows just over 95,000 clones, over 75% of which occur a single time. Of the sample, 3.5% to 4.5% is held by the ten largest clones. Sequences were derived from CD4+ or CD8+ T cells sorted from blood, sampled in a trial of the OX40 agonist ivuxolimab. All receptors derive from an adult with an advanced solid tumor such as melanoma, head and neck, liver or kidney cancer.

The rearrangement uses TRBV11-3 and TRBJ2-7; TRBD1 agrees at 9 bases. Germline lookup yields CDR1 SGHNT and CDR2 YENEEA. This CDR3 region has 15 residues. The J segment lost 5 bases and the V segment lost 5 bases, leaving 10 bases of the junction unmatched. The CDR3 is CASSPQTDRGHEQYF. In DNA form, the CDR3 reads TGTGCCAGCAGCCCCCAGACGGACAGGGGCCACGAGCAGTACTTC.

This clone was detected a few times. The chain has TRBV7-2 and TRBJ2-7; D remains unclear. Germline CDR1 reads SGHTA; CDR2 reads FQGNSA. The CDR3 totals 14 residues. Between the trimmed V and J ends, which lost 2 bases and 2 bases, there was a span of 10 bases. CDR3 region: CASSLMSDTYEQYF. The CDR3 DNA follows: TGTGCCAGCAGCTTAATGTCGGATACCTACGAGCAGTACTTC.

The CDR3 sequence is CASVSGGGGTNEKLFF. CDR3 in DNA: TGTGCCAGCGTATCAGGAGGTGGGGGGACTAATGAAAAACTGTTTTTT. The V gene is TRBV28, the J gene TRBJ1-4; D possibly corresponds to TRBD1 (5 bases). There are 16 residues in the CDR3. V lost 8 bases and J 2 bases, leaving 18 bases between the germline ends. From germline, CDR1 is MDHEN and CDR2 SYDVKM.

The genes are TRBV6-5 and TRBJ2-2, with D tentatively TRBD2 (6 bases). Deletions cut 2 bases from V and 6 bases from J, with 7 bases between. The CDR3 length is 13 residues. The germline V gene has CDR1 MNHEY and CDR2 SVGAGI. The CDR3 DNA is TGTGCCAGCAGTTACGGGGAGGCCGGGGAGCTGTTTTTT. It is translated as CASSYGEAGELFF.

V is TRBV28 and J is TRBJ1-4; tentative D call: TRBD1 (6 bases). V was pared by 5 bases and J by 7 bases, with 11 bases between. This CDR3 is built from 13 residues. CDR1 is MDHEN and CDR2 is SYDVKM in the germline V gene. The CDR3 loop reads CASSPGGPEKLFF. CDR3 in DNA: TGTGCCAGCAGTCCCGGGGGGCCTGAAAAACTGTTTTTT. Looking up the rest from reference TRBV28 and TRBJ1-4 gives the full variable domain: DVKVTQSSRYLVKRTGEKVFLECVQDMDHENMFWYRQDPGLGLRLIYFSYDVKMKEKGDIPEGYSVSREKKERFSLILESASTNQTSMYLCASSPGGPEKLFFGSGTQLSVL.

The rearrangement joins TRBV7-9 to TRBJ1-5, with 7 bases fitting TRBD1. In germline, CDR1 is SEHNR, CDR2 FQNEAQ (reference sequence). This CDR3 contains 14 residues. Losses at the gene ends were 5 bases for V and 4 bases for J; bases not matched to a gene: 5. This chain's CDR3 is CASSITGVNQPQHF. The CDR3 DNA reads TGTGCCAGCAGCATTACAGGGGTTAATCAGCCCCAGCATTTT.

This sequence joins TRBV5-6 and TRBJ2-5; TRBD1 might be the D (5 bases). Near its end, the DNA agrees better with TRBJ2-7, so the J call may be wrong. Germline values: CDR1 SGHDT, CDR2 YYEEEE. The CDR3 is 14 residues long. The CDR3 loop is CASSLEGFSYEQYF. CDR3 bases: TGTGCCAGCAGCTTGGAGGGGTTCTCCTACGAGCAGTACTTC.

CDR3: CASSLVGVGETQYF. The CDR3 DNA follows: TGTGCCAGCAGCTTAGTGGGGGTAGGCGAGACCCAGTACTTC. The chain combines TRBV7-2 with TRBJ2-5, with D perhaps given as TRBD1 or TRBD2 (5 bases each). V was trimmed by 1 base and J by 5 bases, leaving 11 bases between them. CDR1 SGHTA and CDR2 FQGNSA come from the germline V gene. This CDR3 is built from 14 residues.

The chain is built from TRBV19 and TRBJ2-5; D gene uncertain. The CDR3 is made up of 12 amino acids. The V end lost 3 bases, the J end lost 2 bases, and 4 bases lay between the germline ends. Looked up from germline, CDR1 is LNHDA and CDR2 is SQIVND (reference sequence). The CDR3 sequence is CASSISQETQYF. Written as DNA, the CDR3 is TGTGCCAGTAGTATCTCTCAAGAGACCCAGTACTTC.

The chain uses TRBV5-1 and TRBJ2-3; either TRBD1 or TRBD2 may fit D (6 bases each). V lost 1 base and J 6 bases, leaving 18 bases between the germline ends. CDR1 and CDR2 from the germline V gene are SGHRS and YFSETQ. The CDR3 is 16 residues long. The DNA for the CDR3 is TGCGCCAGCAGCTTGTACCGGACACCGGGGGCCGATACGCAGTATTTT. Protein product: CASSLYRTPGADTQYF.

The count of this clone is one. The chain couples TRBV5-1 to TRBJ2-4; the match to TRBD2 covers 10 bases. Germline loops: CDR1 SGHRS, CDR2 YFSETQ. The CDR3 totals 14 residues. J was trimmed by 8 bases and V by 6 bases; bases with no gene match: 8. The CDR3 here is CASKLAGAADIQYF. CDR3 DNA sequence: TGCGCCAGCAAGCTAGCGGGAGCCGCGGACATTCAGTACTTC.

This clone was observed a single time. The rearrangement links TRBV11-2 to TRBJ2-4; the D gene is possibly TRBD2 (6 bases). This CDR3 is built from 13 residues. Germline V gives CDR1 SGHAT, CDR2 FQNNGV. The V gene lost 6 bases and the J gene lost 9 bases, with 15 bases spanning the gap. CDR3 nucleotide sequence: TGTGCCAGCAGTCCCCGCGGGGTTAGCATTCAGTACTTC. This gives the protein CASSPRGVSIQYF.

The rearrangement joins TRBV4-1 to TRBJ2-7, with a possible D match to TRBD2 (6 bases). Per the germline V gene, CDR1 is MGHRA and CDR2 is YSYEKL. V was trimmed by 2 bases and J by 2 bases, leaving 13 bases between them. The CDR3 has 15 residues. The CDR3 bases are TGCGCCAGCAGCCAACAGGGACTTCCTACCTACGAGCAGTACTTC. Its protein is CASSQQGLPTYEQYF.

The J gene is TRBJ2-2, the V gene TRBV11-1; TRBD2 is a possible D gene (5 bases). Trimming pared 5 bases from V and 3 bases from J, leaving 22 bases between. CDR1 and CDR2 (germline): SGHAT, FQDESV (reference sequence). The CDR3 consists of 18 residues. CDR3 nucleotide sequence: TGTGCCAGCAGCGTTAGACGGTGGGGAGACTTTGACACCGGGGAGCTGTTTTTT. Protein sequence: CASSVRRWGDFDTGELFF.

This chain joins TRBV7-6 and TRBJ2-1; 8 bases agree with TRBD1. Germline CDR1 reads SGHVS; CDR2 reads FNYEAQ. The CDR3 totals 14 residues. J lost 6 bases, V lost 3 bases, and 4 bases had no gene match. CDR3 in amino acids: CASSLGTGINEQFF. In DNA form, the CDR3 reads TGTGCCAGCAGCTTGGGGACAGGCATCAATGAGCAGTTCTTC.

V gene TRBV30 combines with J gene TRBJ2-7; a possible D gene is TRBD2 (6 bases). Germline values: CDR1 GTSNPN, CDR2 SVGIG (reference sequence). V dropped 8 bases and J dropped 6 bases, with 17 bases sitting between them. The CDR3 has 12 amino acids. The CDR3 sequence is CAGGFRGLEQYF. The CDR3 DNA sequence: TGTGCCGGAGGGTTCAGAGGGCTCGAGCAGTACTTC.

This chain uses TRBV7-9 with TRBJ2-6; the match to TRBD1 covers 9 bases. The CDR3 totals 17 residues. Looked up from germline, CDR1 is SEHNR and CDR2 is FQNEAQ (reference sequence). V was pared by 5 bases and J by 1 base, with 6 bases of the junction left unmatched. Here the CDR3 DNA reads TGTGCCAGCAGCCTTCAGGGACAGGGTTCTGGGGCCAACGTCCTGACTTTC. Amino acids: CASSLQGQGSGANVLTF. Full variable domain (rest looked up from reference TRBV7-9 and TRBJ2-6): DTGVSQNPRHKITKRGQNVTFRCDPISEHNRLYWYRQTLGQGPEFLTYFQNEAQLEKSRLLSDRFSAERPKGSFSTLEIQRTEQGDSAMYLCASSLQGQGSGANVLTFGAGSRLTVL.

This clone has only a few counts. The CDR3 region is CASSPSGLAGFNEQFF. Written as DNA, the CDR3 is TGCGCCAGCAGCCCCTCGGGACTAGCGGGTTTCAATGAGCAGTTCTTC. V usage is TRBV5-1 and J usage is TRBJ2-1; 12 bases are a match to TRBD2. This CDR3 is built from 16 residues. Looked up from germline, CDR1 is SGHRS and CDR2 is YFSETQ. J gave up 6 bases and V 4 bases, and 8 bases lay outside the gene matches.

This CDR3 is CASSRERRVEQYF. The CDR3 region has the DNA TGTGCCAGCAGCCGCGAGAGGAGGGTAGAGCAGTACTTC. This sequence joins TRBV7-2 and TRBJ2-7; maybe TRBD2 (6 bases). CDR3 length equals 13 residues. Germline values: CDR1 SGHTA, CDR2 FQGNSA. Trimming shortened V by 5 bases and J by 7 bases, and 15 bases separated the two germline ends.

This chain connects TRBV30 to TRBJ1-6, with a tentative D call TRBD1 (5 bases). This CDR3 is built from 14 residues. Looked up from germline, CDR1 is GTSNPN and CDR2 is SVGIG (reference sequence). V gave up 3 bases and J gave up 5 bases, with 11 bases separating them. CDR3 in amino acids: CAWSLGTDNSPLHF. CDR3 DNA sequence: TGTGCCTGGAGCTTAGGGACCGATAATTCACCCCTCCACTTT. Supplemented by reference TRBV30 and TRBJ1-6, the full variable domain reads SQTIHQWPATLVQPVGSPLSLECTVEGTSNPNLYWYRQAAGRGLQLLFYSVGIGQISSEVPQNLSASRPQDRQFILSSKKLLLSDSGFYLCAWSLGTDNSPLHFGNGTRLTVT.

The chain employs TRBV7-8 and TRBJ2-3; possibly TRBD1 for D (6 bases). The germline V gene encodes CDR1 SGHVS and CDR2 FQNEAQ. Trimming cost V 5 bases and J 4 bases, with 16 bases left between them. The CDR3 length is 15 residues. For the CDR3, the DNA is TGTGCCAGCAGCACGAACAGGGTTATGTCAGATACGCAGTATTTT. Its protein product is CASSTNRVMSDTQYF.

The sample holds one count of this clone. The gene calls are TRBV5-1 and TRBJ1-5, with TRBD1 identical over 8 bases. Trimming removed 4 bases from V and 7 bases from J; junction bases left unmatched: 10. The CDR3 covers 15 residues. CDR1 is SGHRS and CDR2 is YFSETQ in the germline V gene. DNA for the CDR3: TGCGCCAGCAGCAAGGACCCTTCAGGGGGCCAGCCCCAGCATTTT. It encodes CASSKDPSGGQPQHF.

The chain combines TRBV11-2 with TRBJ2-7; no clear D gene. Looked up from germline, CDR1 is SGHAT and CDR2 is FQNNGV. The CDR3 covers 12 residues. Trimming removed 5 bases from V and 0 bases from J, with 5 bases in between. For the CDR3, the DNA is TGTGCCAGCAGCCCGACCTCCTACGAGCAGTACTTC. Protein: CASSPTSYEQYF.

The rearrangement links TRBV9 to TRBJ2-3; D unclear. Germline V CDR1 and CDR2: SGDLS, YYNGEE. Between the trimmed V and J ends, which lost 4 bases and 2 bases, there was a span of 14 bases. The CDR3 sequence is 15 residues long. CDR3 coding DNA: TGTGCCAGCAGCCACAGTCCGAAGGTCACAGATACGCAGTATTTT. It translates to CASSHSPKVTDTQYF.

The CDR3 region has the DNA TGTGCCAGCAGTTTACCGTCGGGAGGGGCTTACAATGAGCAGTTCTTC. It codes for CASSLPSGGAYNEQFF. The chain combines TRBV28 with TRBJ2-1, with 8 bases aligning to TRBD2. V shed 2 bases, J shed 4 bases, and the junction held 7 bases outside the gene matches. Germline assignment: CDR1 MDHEN and CDR2 SYDVKM. The CDR3 has 16 amino acids.

This sequence joins TRBV5-1 and TRBJ2-6; 9 bases are shared with TRBD1. The CDR3 loop spans 18 amino acids. Germline CDR1 and CDR2: SGHRS and YFSETQ. J gave up 4 bases and V 0 bases, and 8 bases lay outside the gene matches. The CDR3, as DNA: TGCGCCAGCAGCTTGGTAGGGACAGGGCCCCCGGGGGCCAACGTCCTGACTTTC. Residues: CASSLVGTGPPGANVLTF. Supplemented by reference TRBV5-1 and TRBJ2-6, the full variable domain reads KAGVTQTPRYLIKTRGQQVTLSCSPISGHRSVSWYQQTPGQGLQFLFEYFSETQRNKGNFPGRFSGRQFSNSRSEMNVSTLELGDSALYLCASSLVGTGPPGANVLTFGAGSRLTVL.

This clone has more than one count but fewer than ten. This chain uses TRBV11-1 with TRBJ2-7; tentative D call: TRBD2 (6 bases). Germline V gene lookup returns CDR1 SGHAT and CDR2 FQDESV (reference sequence). The CDR3 totals 16 residues. V was pared by 0 bases and J by 2 bases, with 14 bases between. CDR3: CASSLASSGYAYEQYF. In DNA form, the CDR3 reads TGTGCCAGCAGCTTAGCGTCAAGCGGGTACGCCTACGAGCAGTACTTC. Full variable domain (missing parts from reference TRBV11-1 and TRBJ2-7): EAEVAQSPRYKITEKSQAVAFWCDPISGHATLYWYRQILGQGPELLVQFQDESVVDDSQLPKDRFSAERLKGVDSTLKIQPAELGDSAMYLCASSLASSGYAYEQYFGPGTRLTVT.